These 28 T cell receptor beta chains originate from one sample sequenced in a study of blood T cell repertoires in COVID-19. The assay was immunoSEQ multiplex PCR, and TCRdb's table has in-frame clones only and misses some. This table holds under 350,000 clones, 80% to 90% found once. The sequencing sample was made of PBMCs or T cells enriched from blood (not recorded which). All receptors derive from a woman between 35 and 50 years old with acute COVID-19.

V is TRBV18 and J is TRBJ2-7, with D unclear. Germline V gene data show CDR1 as KGHSH and CDR2 as LQKENI. Trimming removed 3 bases at V and 5 bases at J, with 23 bases between. The CDR3 length is 17 residues. Here the CDR3 DNA reads TGTGCCAGCTCACCGGGTCTCTCTAGATCGATGCCGGACGAGCAGTACTTC. Translation gives CASSPGLSRSMPDEQYF.

The rearrangement joins TRBV7-2 to TRBJ2-1; D ambiguous. The V end lost 1 base, the J end lost 13 bases, and 14 bases lay between the germline ends. The CDR3 is made up of 13 amino acids. The germline CDR1 and CDR2 sequences are SGHTA and FQGNSA. CDR3 sequence (DNA): TGTGCCAGCAGCTTAGACTCGGCGAGGATACAGTTCTTC. This sequence encodes CASSLDSARIQFF.

The chain recombines TRBV15 with TRBJ1-1; the D is unclear. Trimming pared 2 bases from V and 5 bases from J, leaving 12 bases between. This CDR3 comprises 14 residues. Germline CDR1 reads LNHNV; CDR2 reads YYDKDF (reference sequence). CDR3 coding DNA: TGTGCCACCAGCAGACAATTACCGGGGACTGAAGCTTTCTTT. Protein sequence: CATSRQLPGTEAFF.

The chain recombines TRBV5-1 with TRBJ2-6; D not certain. CDR1 is SGHRS, CDR2 YFSETQ, per germline. V was trimmed by 0 bases and J by 1 base, leaving 5 bases between them. The CDR3 extends over 15 amino acids. In DNA form, the CDR3 reads TGCGCCAGCAGCTTGGGCCAGTCTGGGGCCAACGTCCTGACTTTC. Residues: CASSLGQSGANVLTF.

The rearrangement joins TRBV9 to TRBJ1-3, with a weak D call TRBD1 (6 bases). CDR3 length equals 14 residues. Germline V gives CDR1 SGDLS, CDR2 YYNGEE. V dropped 4 bases and J dropped 4 bases, with 12 bases sitting between them. The CDR3 reads CASSPQGAGNTIYF. DNA for the CDR3: TGTGCCAGCAGCCCACAGGGCGCGGGAAACACCATATATTTT.

This rearrangement joins TRBV5-5 to TRBJ1-5, with 7 bases lining up with TRBD1. V was clipped by 4 bases and J by 0 bases; unmatched bases: 7. Per the germline V gene, CDR1 is SGHKS and CDR2 is YYEKEE (reference sequence). This CDR3 is built from 16 residues. The CDR3 DNA is TGTGCCAGCAGCCCTTGGGACAGTTATAGCAATCAGCCCCAGCATTTT. This codes for CASSPWDSYSNQPQHF.

V usage is TRBV29-1 and J usage is TRBJ1-1, with D possibly matching TRBD1 (5 bases). Germline V gene sequence: CDR1 SQVTM, CDR2 ANQGSEA. The length of the CDR3 is 12 residues. Trimming removed 5 bases at V and 4 bases at J, with 11 bases between. The CDR3 region has the DNA TGCAGCGTTCACAGGTCGAGCACTGAAGCTTTCTTT. The encoded protein is CSVHRSSTEAFF. Supplemented by reference TRBV29-1 and TRBJ1-1, the full variable domain reads SAVISQKPSRDICQRGTSLTIQCQVDSQVTMMFWYRQQPGQSLTLIATANQGSEATYESGFVIDKFPISRPNLTFSTLTVSNMSPEDSSIYLCSVHRSSTEAFFGQGTRLTVV.

V usage is TRBV20-1 and J usage is TRBJ1-1, with 7 bases identical to TRBD1. The ends lost 3 bases at V and 1 base at J; junction bases unmatched: 8. This CDR3 spans 15 amino acids. Per germline, CDR1 DFQATT and CDR2 SNEGSKA (reference sequence). CDR3 DNA sequence: TGCAGTGCTAGTCTACCAGGGGGAAGGAACACTGAAGCTTTCTTT. Translated: CSASLPGGRNTEAFF.

The rearrangement links TRBV19 to TRBJ2-4; 12 nucleotides match TRBD2. The CDR3 sequence is 15 residues long. The trim removed 3 bases at V and 8 bases at J, leaving 5 bases unmatched. The germline V gene has CDR1 LNHDA and CDR2 SQIVND (reference sequence). CDR3 bases: TGTGCCAGTAGTATGAAGACTAGCGGGGGCTACATTCAGTACTTC. Translation: CASSMKTSGGYIQYF.

This rearrangement joins TRBV6-2 or TRBV6-3 to TRBJ2-7, with D maybe TRBD2 (6 bases). Trimming took off 6 bases at V and 2 bases at J, with 23 bases between the two ends. Germline V gene data show CDR1 as MNHEY and CDR2 as SVGEGT. The CDR3 totals 17 residues. CDR3: CASSPSSFLAKPYEQYF. The CDR3 coding sequence is TGTGCCAGCAGCCCATCCTCCTTCCTAGCGAAGCCCTACGAGCAGTACTTC.

In this sample, this clone turned up a few times. The chain couples TRBV4-3 to TRBJ2-2; TRBD2 is a possible D gene (6 bases). The germline V gene has CDR1 LGHNA and CDR2 YSLEER. V shed 4 bases and J shed 1 base, with 10 bases lying between them. The CDR3 runs 15 residues. The CDR3 nucleotides read TGCGCCAGCAGCCTCGTGGGGGGGAACACCGGGGAGCTGTTTTTT. Amino acid sequence: CASSLVGGNTGELFF.

The chain carries TRBV7-9 and TRBJ1-4; TRBD1 might be the D (5 bases). CDR3 length: 13 amino acids. V was trimmed by 5 bases and J by 8 bases, leaving 12 bases between them. Germline assignment: CDR1 SEHNR and CDR2 FQNEAQ (reference sequence). In nucleotides, the CDR3 is TGTGCCAGCAGCATACGGGGGAGAGAAAAACTGTTTTTT. It translates to CASSIRGREKLFF.

V and J are TRBV21-1 and TRBJ2-7; TRBD1 is the table's D call, not checked against the DNA. TRBV21-1 is a pseudogene locus. This CDR3 contains 15 residues. The CDR3 region is CASSKDPSAVNEQYF. The DNA for the CDR3 is TGTGCCAGCAGCAAAGACCCCAGTGCCGTCAACGAGCAGTACTTC.

This clone was recorded a few times. The V gene is TRBV9, the J gene TRBJ2-7, with TRBD1 identical over 7 bases. Germline CDR1 is SGDLS and CDR2 is YYNGEE. The CDR3 runs 13 residues. The V and J ends lost 4 bases and 0 bases, in that order; junction bases with no gene match: 1. CDR3 sequence reads: CASSRDSSYEQYF. In DNA, the CDR3 is TGTGCCAGCAGCCGGGACAGCTCCTACGAGCAGTACTTC.

The chain links TRBV9 to TRBJ2-2; a possible D gene is TRBD2 (6 bases). Trimming shortened V by 4 bases and J by 0 bases, and 13 bases separated the two germline ends. Germline V gene sequence: CDR1 SGDLS, CDR2 YYNGEE. The CDR3 totals 16 residues. Here the CDR3 reads CASSPRGGANTGELFF. DNA for the CDR3: TGTGCCAGCAGCCCGAGGGGCGGGGCGAACACCGGGGAGCTGTTTTTT.

This chain joins TRBV19 and TRBJ2-7, with 9 bases that match TRBD2. CDR1 is LNHDA, CDR2 SQIVND, per germline (reference sequence). The ends lost 2 bases at V and 0 bases at J; junction bases unmatched: 2. The CDR3 has 15 amino acids. The CDR3 sequence is CASSINSGSSYEQYF. CDR3 bases: TGTGCCAGTAGTATAAATAGCGGGAGCTCCTACGAGCAGTACTTC.

The chain carries TRBV18 and TRBJ1-2, with D hard to call. Between the trimmed V and J ends, which lost 2 bases and 3 bases, there was a span of 10 bases. The CDR3 loop spans 14 amino acids. CDR1 and CDR2 (germline): KGHSH, LQKENI. The CDR3 loop is CASSPGTVDYGYTF. The CDR3 DNA sequence: TGTGCCAGCTCACCAGGAACAGTAGACTATGGCTACACCTTC.

The V call is TRBV7-8, the J call TRBJ2-3; 10 bases are shared with TRBD2. Germline CDR1 reads SGHVS; CDR2 reads FQNEAQ. This CDR3 comprises 15 residues. Trimming at V came to 3 bases and at J to 8 bases, leaving 8 bases not matched to a gene. CDR3 loop: CASSLMTSGPRTQYF. The DNA for the CDR3 is TGTGCCAGCAGCTTGATGACTAGCGGGCCCCGTACGCAGTATTTT.

The chain uses TRBV19 and TRBJ1-1, with D possibly matching TRBD1 (6 bases). The CDR3 runs to 16 residues. Germline V CDR1 and CDR2: LNHDA, SQIVND (reference sequence). The V end lost 7 bases, the J end lost 0 bases, and 18 bases lay between the germline ends. The DNA for the CDR3 is TGTGCCAGTATACAAGGGGGGGGCCTAATGAACACTGAAGCTTTCTTT. As protein: CASIQGGGLMNTEAFF.

In regard to this clone: A read error may produce the germline difference seen at one junction end. V gene TRBV25-1 combines with J gene TRBJ2-7; D possibly corresponds to TRBD2 (5 bases). The germline gives CDR1 MGHDK, CDR2 SYGVNS. This CDR3 has 13 amino acids. This chain's CDR3 is CASTHGITYEQYF. The CDR3 DNA reads TGTGCGAGCACCCACGGGATTACCTACGAGCAGTACTTC.

This clone was observed a few times. The chain couples TRBV5-1 to TRBJ2-5, with TRBD2 matching over 9 bases. The germline V gene has CDR1 SGHRS and CDR2 YFSETQ. This CDR3 spans 17 amino acids. The V segment lost 1 base and the J segment 1 base; nucleotides outside the gene matches: 8. The CDR3 is CASSLLGLADFQETQYF. DNA for the CDR3: TGCGCCAGCAGCTTGTTGGGACTAGCAGATTTCCAAGAGACCCAGTACTTC.

This chain joins TRBV11-2 and TRBJ2-2, with a possible D match to TRBD1 (5 bases). Germline CDR1 is SGHAT and CDR2 is FQNNGV. The CDR3 runs 18 residues. V lost 3 bases to trimming and J lost 0 bases, with 17 bases between them. CDR3: CASSFIHRLRANTGELFF. The CDR3 nucleotides read TGTGCCAGCAGCTTCATTCACAGGCTAAGAGCGAACACCGGGGAGCTGTTTTTT.

CDR3 sequence: CASSRDSNTDTQYF. The CDR3 DNA reads as TGTGCCAGCAGCCGGGACTCCAACACAGATACGCAGTATTTT. The genes are TRBV6-5 and TRBJ2-3, with a possible D match to TRBD2 (6 bases). This CDR3 is 14 amino acids long. Germline loops: CDR1 MNHEY, CDR2 SVGAGI. With 6 bases removed from V and 2 bases from J, the gap between germline ends came to 12 bases.

CDR3 residues: CASSLRTAGTGRLDTQYF. The CDR3 bases are TGTGCCAGCAGCTTAAGAACGGCTGGAACAGGGCGGTTAGATACGCAGTATTTT. The V and J genes are TRBV7-2 and TRBJ2-3; possible D gene TRBD1, 6 bases. The CDR3 runs 18 residues. Germline V gene sequence: CDR1 SGHTA, CDR2 FQGNSA. Trimming left V 2 bases short and J 5 bases short, with 23 bases between.

The rearrangement joins TRBV2 to TRBJ1-2, with D uncertain. The CDR3 length is 13 residues. Germline lookup yields CDR1 SNHLY and CDR2 FYNNEI. Trimming took 6 bases from V and 8 from J, leaving 16 bases between them. DNA for the CDR3: TGTGCCAGCAGGGACGGAGGTCTGAAAGGCTACACCTTC. It encodes CASRDGGLKGYTF.

J is TRBJ1-5 and V is TRBV15, with D hard to call. The ends were cut back, 0 bases at V and 5 bases at J, with 8 bases in the middle. CDR3 size: 14 residues. The V gene's germline CDR1 is LNHNV and CDR2 YYDKDF (reference sequence). The CDR3 loop is CATSRDRLDQPQHF. The CDR3 DNA is TGTGCCACCAGCAGAGATCGTCTCGATCAGCCCCAGCATTTT.

This chain joins TRBV6-2 or TRBV6-3 and TRBJ1-5; no definite D call. CDR1 is MNHEY and CDR2 is SVGEGT in the germline V gene. The length of the CDR3 is 14 residues. V gave up 3 bases and J gave up 3 bases, with 9 bases separating them. The CDR3 region has the DNA TGTGCCAGCAGTTATACGGGTTTCAATCAGCCCCAGCATTTT. As protein: CASSYTGFNQPQHF.

The chain combines TRBV19 with TRBJ1-2; TRBD1 aligns across 9 bases. The CDR3 spans 15 residues. The ends lost 4 bases at V and 1 base at J; junction bases unmatched: 4. Germline assignment: CDR1 LNHDA and CDR2 SQIVND (reference sequence). The chain's CDR3 is CASSRDRVINYGYTF. Written as DNA, the CDR3 is TGTGCCAGTAGTAGGGACAGGGTAATTAACTATGGCTACACCTTC. Complete variable domain (other parts from reference TRBV19 and TRBJ1-2): DGGITQSPKYLFRKEGQNVTLSCEQNLNHDAMYWYRQDPGQGLRLIYYSQIVNDFQKGDIAEGYSVSREKKESFPLTVTSAQKNPTAFYLCASSRDRVINYGYTFGSGTRLTVV.